Here is one T cell receptor (beta chain) with its context. Other DNA sequences from this sample encode an identical CDR3 as well. There are 14 residues in the CDR3. The germline V and J ends were trimmed by 0 bases and 5 bases, with 10 bases remaining between them. Germline V gene sequence: CDR1 LGHDT, CDR2 YNNKEL (reference sequence). The sample is drawn from a study of blood T cell repertoires in COVID-19. As for the study in general: The cDNA or gDNA used as material had been derived from T cells, B-cell-depleted T cells, or PBMCs.

Participant-given clinical history determined each cohort assignment. Sequencing was performed with immunoSEQ multiplex PCR; in TCRdb, only in-frame clones are kept and a portion is missing. This sample yields hundreds of thousands of clones, of which roughly 85% are seen a single time; 9.1% belongs to the top ten. This clonotype originated in a woman aged 45-59 years with acute COVID-19. Sequences were obtained from PBMCs or T cells enriched from blood (not recorded which). The chain uses TRBV3-1 (or the pseudogene TRBV3-2) and TRBJ1-1; D perhaps matches TRBD1 (5 bases). CDR3 sequence reads: CASSQEGRGTEAFF. In DNA form, the CDR3 reads TGTGCCAGCAGCCAAGAGGGGAGGGGTACTGAAGCTTTCTTT.